One and the same sample provided the 9 T cell receptor beta chains below, sequenced in a study of cytomegalovirus exposure and HLA in healthy donors. PCR used 60 Vbeta primers and 13 Jbeta primers. Repertoires were generated with immunoSEQ multiplex PCR, while TCRdb's copy carries only in-frame clones and drops some. The sample has about 160,000 clones; around 86% are singletons. Input material: PBMCs. All receptors come from a man aged 45-65 years in good health and CMV-seropositive.

The V call is TRBV5-1, the J call TRBJ1-4; 7 bases agree with TRBD1. The length of the CDR3 is 15 residues. The V segment lost 4 bases and the J segment 4 bases; nucleotides outside the gene matches: 7. CDR1 is SGHRS and CDR2 is YFSETQ in the germline V gene. CDR3 nucleotides: TGCGCCAGCAGCCCGGATGGACAGGTTAATGAAAAACTGTTTTTT. Translating it yields CASSPDGQVNEKLFF.

The chain recombines TRBV28 with TRBJ2-3; 8 bases are a match to TRBD1. CDR3 length equals 15 residues. V gave up 2 bases and J gave up 1 base; unmatched junction bases: 2. Germline V gives CDR1 MDHEN, CDR2 SYDVKM. The chain's CDR3 is CASSLPGQGTDTQYF. CDR3 in DNA: TGTGCCAGCAGTTTACCGGGACAGGGCACAGATACGCAGTATTTT.

This clone was detected only a few times. The V call is TRBV28, the J call TRBJ1-4, with D tentatively TRBD1 (6 bases). The V gene lost 3 bases and the J gene lost 7 bases, with 15 bases spanning the gap. Germline lookup yields CDR1 MDHEN and CDR2 SYDVKM. CDR3 length: 15 residues. CDR3 nucleotides: TGTGCCAGCAGTTTGTCGGGGGGACACAGTGAAAAACTGTTTTTT. This translates into CASSLSGGHSEKLFF. The whole variable domain, filled in from reference TRBV28 and TRBJ1-4, reads DVKVTQSSRYLVKRTGEKVFLECVQDMDHENMFWYRQDPGLGLRLIYFSYDVKMKEKGDIPEGYSVSREKKERFSLILESASTNQTSMYLCASSLSGGHSEKLFFGSGTQLSVL.

CDR3 sequence: CASSYPRDRENSPLHF. CDR3 coding DNA: TGTGCCAGCAGTTACCCCCGGGACAGGGAAAATTCACCCCTCCACTTT. The chain is built from TRBV6-7 and TRBJ1-6, with 9 bases aligning to TRBD1. TRBV6-7 is treated as an ORF (open reading frame) with a function not yet certain. CDR3 size: 16 residues. V gave up 2 bases and J gave up 7 bases; unmatched junction bases: 6.

The J gene is TRBJ2-6, the V gene TRBV28, with TRBD2 matching 11 bases. The CDR3 extends over 16 amino acids. Germline CDR1 reads MDHEN; CDR2 reads SYDVKM. J was trimmed by 3 bases and V by 5 bases; bases with no gene match: 3. The CDR3 sequence is CASSQLAGVGANVLTF. The CDR3 region has the DNA TGTGCCAGCAGTCAACTAGCGGGAGTTGGGGCCAACGTCCTGACTTTC.

This clone was observed a handful of times. The chain joins TRBV28 to TRBJ1-2, with D possibly TRBD1 on 6 matching bases. Germline-derived CDR1 and CDR2 are MDHEN and SYDVKM. The CDR3 covers 14 residues. V lost 4 bases, J lost 8 bases, and 17 bases lay in between. CDR3 coding DNA: TGTGCCAGCAGTTCACAGGGATCACGGCGGGGCTACACCTTC. Translated: CASSSQGSRRGYTF.

The chain joins TRBV7-9 to TRBJ2-6, with D perhaps matching TRBD2 (5 bases). From germline, CDR1 is SEHNR and CDR2 FQNEAQ (reference sequence). V lost 2 bases and J lost 0, with 11 bases in between. The CDR3 has 17 amino acids. CDR3 bases: TGTGCCAGCAGCTTATCGGGGATCCCCTCTGGGGCCAACGTCCTGACTTTC. This encodes CASSLSGIPSGANVLTF.

The chain recombines TRBV7-3 with TRBJ1-2, with a possible D match to TRBD1 (6 bases). V lost 4 bases, J lost 6 bases, and 12 bases lay in between. The CDR3 is 13 residues long. Germline CDR1 SGHTA, CDR2 FQGTGA. Written as DNA, the CDR3 is TGTGCCAGCAGCTCGGGGGGGGGCGATGGCTACACCTTC. Translated, it gives CASSSGGGDGYTF.

As for this clone: One end of the junction fails to match germline, which may point to a read error. This chain uses TRBV7-9 with TRBJ1-4; D unclear. Germline-derived CDR1 and CDR2 are SEHNR and FQNEAQ (reference sequence). The CDR3 totals 12 residues. CDR3: CASSLAAPTLVF. The CDR3 bases are TGTGCCAGCAGCTTAGCAGCCCCGACACTGGTTTTT.